Below, one TCR beta chain is given with its context. These data are taken from a study of blood T cell repertoires in COVID-19. At the level of the study: Whether acute or convalescent, the COVID-19 samples came from the United States, Italy and Spain.

The CDR3 sequence is 15 residues long. Per germline, CDR1 SGHTA and CDR2 FQGNSA. The germline V and J ends were trimmed by 1 base and 1 base, with 7 bases remaining between them. Per the original methods: Reference gene primers were amplified, and this amplification served to estimate nucleated cell counts. Assay used: immunoSEQ multiplex PCR; TCRdb lists only in-frame clones, some missing. That table is the source of V, J and clone size, and D and trimming were worked out from the DNA. This sample has some 110,000 clones, with 71% found just once. The chain has TRBV7-2 and TRBJ2-2; D gene ambiguous. The sequence was collected from a human donor with acute or convalescent COVID-19. The donor label of this sample is uncertain. The material sequenced was peripheral blood. This CDR3 is CASSLVWLNTGELFF. CDR3 bases: TGTGCCAGCAGCTTAGTCTGGCTGAACACCGGGGAGCTGTTTTTT.